A single TCR beta chain is shown here with its context. Its binding antigen is unknown. It has no much larger one-base neighbor in the sample; base qualities were not kept. These data are taken from a study of lymphopenia after photon versus proton radiotherapy (dated by TCRdb to the late 2010s). About the study as a whole: The immunological effects of photon versus proton radiation therapy were compared in patients with gastrointestinal tumors who developed high-grade lymphopenia. A cohort of under 25 patients with gastrointestinal tumors who received either photon or proton therapy and subsequently developed lymphopenia was included. The study aimed to characterize how the two radiation modalities differ in their impact on the immune system. General findings and caveats noted by the study authors: After the lymphocyte count nadir, repertoires from photon-treated patients showed oligoclonal expansion, particularly of CD8+ Temra cells, and this expansion drove the decline in diversity. Across the cohort, an inverse correlation was found between a larger post-nadir drop in TCR diversity and overall survival time among patients who died. During treatment, patients who received photon therapy lost naive T cells and TCR diversity and gained effector/memory populations, whereas patients who received proton therapy remained relatively stable. The survival association was assessed only in patients who died, and the authors presented better survival with proton therapy as a possibility rather than a demonstrated result.

Library construction relied on the immunoSEQ multiplex PCR assay. T cell repertoires were profiled with deep sequencing of rearranged TCR beta loci together with multiparametric flow cytometry. The table was pulled from immuneACCESS by TCRdb, which kept in-frame rearrangements only. Such tables lose some clones; where checked, under half of the loss comes from unresolved V genes, and the rest has no known cause. A total of some 70,000 clones appear in this sample, 87% of them only once. The top ten hold roughly 10% of the sample. The germline V gene (reference sequence) sets CDR1 to SEHNR and CDR2 to FQNEAQ. Counted from cysteine to phenylalanine, this CDR3 has 16 amino acids. The retained sequence is limited to the CDR3, 48 bases, with the frame set at the first base. The V end gives up 4 bases and the J end 5 bases, leaving 10 bases in the junction not matched to a gene.

The clonotype was recovered from a man of 80 years or more with esophageal cancer. The sequence is built from TRBV7-9 and TRBJ1-5, and 8 junction bases match TRBD1. Here the sequenced sample was peripheral blood, taken from a patient treated with proton-based radiotherapy. The sequence in DNA is TGTGCCAGCAGCTCGCCTGGGGACAGGTTATATCAGCCCCAGCATTTT. Translated, it gives CASSSPGDRLYQPQHF.